This TCR beta chain was obtained from a study of blood T cell repertoires in COVID-19. Study details: Nucleic acid was either cDNA or gDNA, and it came from T cells, B-cell-depleted T cells, or PBMCs.

The authors' processing: Estimated nucleated cell counts came from reference gene primer amplification. The repertoire was sequenced with immunoSEQ multiplex PCR; TCRdb's copy has only in-frame clones and lacks some. Clone size and the V and J calls come from that table; the DNA yielded D and trimming. The sample has roughly 100,000 clones, 87% seen once. Only one count was recorded for this clone. Germline V gives CDR1 MNHEY, CDR2 SVGAGI. V dropped 6 bases and J dropped 5 bases, with 16 bases sitting between them. The CDR3 contains 14 residues. The gene calls are TRBV6-5 and TRBJ1-2; no clear D gene. The sequence was obtained from a human donor in a cohort sampled during active COVID-19. Sequencing used peripheral blood. The CDR3 DNA sequence: TGTGCCAGCAGGGACCCCGCGCCGGGGTATGGCTACACCTTC. As protein: CASRDPAPGYGYTF.